This T cell receptor (beta chain) was sequenced in a study of identical twins. The study, taken as a whole, reports: Interpretation of the results relied on cross-sectional statistical analysis and not on following the same donors. Sequences that were out-of-frame, alpha and twin-shared displayed an excess of low generation probability.

This clonotype came up a few times. Its antigen is currently unknown. Germline-derived CDR1 and CDR2 are SGHTA and FQGNSA. This CDR3 is built from 15 residues. V was pared by 8 bases and J by 4 bases, with 17 bases between. Through template switching, a universal primer site was introduced, and the cDNA contained unique molecular identifiers. One entry per CDR3 protein, called by TCRdb with MiXCR from the 5' RACE reads. The sample shows roughly 290,000 distinct CDR3 sequences, more than 8% of them seen only once. Separately, the same data were catalogued under a study of yellow fever vaccine responses in identical twins. That source notes: Twins' vaccine T cell response reportedly seemed partly convergent, partly personalized.

The chain is built from TRBV7-2 and TRBJ2-2; D gene uncertain. This receptor was taken from a woman aged 18-29 years in good health. Material for sequencing was CD8+ T cells sorted from blood. The CDR3 here is CASPSTGASTGELFF. The CDR3 DNA reads as TGTGCCAGCCCTTCGACGGGCGCGAGCACCGGGGAGCTGTTTTTT. The whole variable domain, filled in from reference TRBV7-2 and TRBJ2-2, reads GAGVSQSPSNKVTEKGKDVELRCDPISGHTALYWYRQSLGQGLEFLIYFQGNSAPDKSGLPSDRFSAERTGGSVSTLTIQRTQQEDSAVYLCASPSTGASTGELFFGEGSRLTVL.